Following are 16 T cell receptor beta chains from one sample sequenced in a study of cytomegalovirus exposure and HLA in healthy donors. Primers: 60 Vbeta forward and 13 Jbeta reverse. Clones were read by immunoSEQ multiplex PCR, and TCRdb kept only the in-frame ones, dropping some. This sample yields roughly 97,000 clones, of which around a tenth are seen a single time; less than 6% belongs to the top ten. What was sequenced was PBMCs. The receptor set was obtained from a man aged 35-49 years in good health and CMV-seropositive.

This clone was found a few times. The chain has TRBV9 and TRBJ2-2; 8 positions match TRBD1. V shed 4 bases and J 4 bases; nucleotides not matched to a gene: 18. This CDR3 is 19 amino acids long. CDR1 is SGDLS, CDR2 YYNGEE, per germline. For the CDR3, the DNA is TGTGCCAGCAGCTCGGGGGACAGGCAGTTTGTAGGTGGCACCGGGGAGCTGTTTTTT. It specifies CASSSGDRQFVGGTGELFF.

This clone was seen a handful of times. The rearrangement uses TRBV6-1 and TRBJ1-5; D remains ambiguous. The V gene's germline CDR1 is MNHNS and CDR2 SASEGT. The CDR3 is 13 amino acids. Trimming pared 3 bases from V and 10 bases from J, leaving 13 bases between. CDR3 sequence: CASSELSSGPQHF. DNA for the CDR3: TGTGCCAGCAGTGAGCTCTCCTCGGGACCCCAGCATTTT.

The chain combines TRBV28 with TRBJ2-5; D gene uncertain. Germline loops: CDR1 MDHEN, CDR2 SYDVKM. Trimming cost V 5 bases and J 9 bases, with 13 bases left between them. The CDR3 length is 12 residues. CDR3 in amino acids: CASSPSTSAQYF. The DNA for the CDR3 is TGTGCCAGCAGTCCGTCAACCTCGGCCCAGTACTTC.

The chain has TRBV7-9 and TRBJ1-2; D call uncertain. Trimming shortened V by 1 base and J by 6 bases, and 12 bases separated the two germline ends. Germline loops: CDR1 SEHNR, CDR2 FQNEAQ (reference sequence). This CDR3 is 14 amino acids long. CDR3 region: CASSLVPDINGYTF. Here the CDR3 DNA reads TGTGCCAGCAGCTTAGTTCCAGATATCAATGGCTACACCTTC.

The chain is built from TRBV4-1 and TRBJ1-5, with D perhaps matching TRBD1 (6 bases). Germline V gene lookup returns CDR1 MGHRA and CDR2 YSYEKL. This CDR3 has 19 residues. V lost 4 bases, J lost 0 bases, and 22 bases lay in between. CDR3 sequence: CASSRPGQGPAYSNQPQHF. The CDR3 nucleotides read TGCGCCAGCAGCCGCCCGGGACAAGGTCCCGCTTATAGCAATCAGCCCCAGCATTTT.

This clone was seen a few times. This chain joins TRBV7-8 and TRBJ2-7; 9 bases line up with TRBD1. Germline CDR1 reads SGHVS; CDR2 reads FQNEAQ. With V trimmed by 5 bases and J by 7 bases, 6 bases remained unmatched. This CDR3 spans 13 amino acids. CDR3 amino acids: CASSPGQGEEQYF. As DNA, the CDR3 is TGTGCCAGCAGCCCGGGACAGGGCGAGGAGCAGTACTTC.

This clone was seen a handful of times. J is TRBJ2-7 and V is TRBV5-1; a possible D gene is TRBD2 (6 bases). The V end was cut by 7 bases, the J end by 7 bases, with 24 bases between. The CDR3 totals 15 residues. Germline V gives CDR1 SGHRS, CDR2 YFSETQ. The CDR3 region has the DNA TGCGCCAGCCTCTCCGGCGGGACTGCGCCAGAAGAGCAGTACTTC. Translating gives CASLSGGTAPEEQYF.

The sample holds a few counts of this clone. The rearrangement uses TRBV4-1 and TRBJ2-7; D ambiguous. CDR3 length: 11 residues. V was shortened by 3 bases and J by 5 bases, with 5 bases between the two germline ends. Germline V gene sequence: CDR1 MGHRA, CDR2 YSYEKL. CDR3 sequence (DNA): TGCGCCAGCAGCCACCGCGACGAGCAGTACTTC. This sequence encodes CASSHRDEQYF.

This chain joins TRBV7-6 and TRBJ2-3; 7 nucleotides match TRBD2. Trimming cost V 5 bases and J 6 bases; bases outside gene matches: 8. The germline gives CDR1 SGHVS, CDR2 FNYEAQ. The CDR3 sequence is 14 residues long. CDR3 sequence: CASSPLRGGDTQYF. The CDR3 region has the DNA TGTGCCAGCAGCCCCCTTCGGGGAGGGGATACGCAGTATTTT.

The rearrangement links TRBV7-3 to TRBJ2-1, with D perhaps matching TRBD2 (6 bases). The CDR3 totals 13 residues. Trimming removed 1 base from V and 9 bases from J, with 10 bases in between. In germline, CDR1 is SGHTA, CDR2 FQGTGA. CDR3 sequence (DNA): TGTGCCAGCAGCTTAAGGAGGGGCGGTGAGCAGTTCTTC. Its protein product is CASSLRRGGEQFF.

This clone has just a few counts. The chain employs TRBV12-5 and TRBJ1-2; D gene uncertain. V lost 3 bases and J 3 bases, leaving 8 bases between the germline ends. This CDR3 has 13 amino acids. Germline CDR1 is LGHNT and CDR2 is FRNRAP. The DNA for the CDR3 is TGTGCTAGTGGTTTCGGCGGGGACTATGGCTACACCTTC. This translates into CASGFGGDYGYTF.

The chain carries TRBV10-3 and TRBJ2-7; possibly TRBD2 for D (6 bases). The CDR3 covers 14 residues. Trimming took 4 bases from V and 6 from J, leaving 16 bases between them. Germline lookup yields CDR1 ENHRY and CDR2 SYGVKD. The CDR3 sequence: CAISVAGKSPEQYF. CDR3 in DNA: TGTGCCATCAGTGTTGCGGGAAAGTCTCCCGAGCAGTACTTC.

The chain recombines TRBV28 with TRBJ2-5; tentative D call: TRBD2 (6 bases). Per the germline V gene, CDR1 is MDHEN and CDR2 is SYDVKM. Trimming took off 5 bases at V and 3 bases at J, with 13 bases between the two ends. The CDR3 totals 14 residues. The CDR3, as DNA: TGTGCCAGCAGTCCTATAGGAGGGGAAGAGACCCAGTACTTC. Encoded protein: CASSPIGGEETQYF.

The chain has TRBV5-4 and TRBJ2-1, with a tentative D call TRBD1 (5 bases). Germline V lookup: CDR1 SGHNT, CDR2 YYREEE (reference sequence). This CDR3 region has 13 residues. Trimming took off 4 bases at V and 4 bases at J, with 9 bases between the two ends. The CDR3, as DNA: TGTGCCAGCAGCATCAGGGATTACAATGAGCAGTTCTTC. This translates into CASSIRDYNEQFF.

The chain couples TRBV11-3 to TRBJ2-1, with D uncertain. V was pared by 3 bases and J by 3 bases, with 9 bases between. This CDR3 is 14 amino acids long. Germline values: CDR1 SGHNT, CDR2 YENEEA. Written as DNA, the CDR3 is TGTGCCAGCAGCTTCGGCGGTAGCTACAATGAGCAGTTCTTC. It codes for CASSFGGSYNEQFF.

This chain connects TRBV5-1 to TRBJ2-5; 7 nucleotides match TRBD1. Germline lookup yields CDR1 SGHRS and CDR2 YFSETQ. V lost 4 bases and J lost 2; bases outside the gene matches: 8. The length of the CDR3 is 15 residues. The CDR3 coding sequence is TGCGCCAGCAGCGAAGGGACAGATATTCAAGAGACCCAGTACTTC. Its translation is CASSEGTDIQETQYF.